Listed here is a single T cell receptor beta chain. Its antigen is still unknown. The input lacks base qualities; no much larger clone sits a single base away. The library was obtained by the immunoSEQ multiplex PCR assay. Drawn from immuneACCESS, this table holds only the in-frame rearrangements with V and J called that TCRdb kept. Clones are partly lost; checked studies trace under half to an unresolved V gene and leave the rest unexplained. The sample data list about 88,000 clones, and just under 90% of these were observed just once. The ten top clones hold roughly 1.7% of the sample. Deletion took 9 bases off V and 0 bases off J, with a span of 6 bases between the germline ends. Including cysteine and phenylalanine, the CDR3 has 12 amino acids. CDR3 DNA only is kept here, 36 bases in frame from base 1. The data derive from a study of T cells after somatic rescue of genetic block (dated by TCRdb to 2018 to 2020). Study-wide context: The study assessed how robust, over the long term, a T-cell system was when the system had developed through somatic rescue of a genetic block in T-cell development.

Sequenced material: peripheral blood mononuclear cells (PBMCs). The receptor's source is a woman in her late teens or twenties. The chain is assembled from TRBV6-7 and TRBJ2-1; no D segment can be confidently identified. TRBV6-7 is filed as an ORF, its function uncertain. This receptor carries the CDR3 CARPSSYNEQFF. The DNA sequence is TGTGCCAGGCCAAGCTCCTACAATGAGCAGTTCTTC.